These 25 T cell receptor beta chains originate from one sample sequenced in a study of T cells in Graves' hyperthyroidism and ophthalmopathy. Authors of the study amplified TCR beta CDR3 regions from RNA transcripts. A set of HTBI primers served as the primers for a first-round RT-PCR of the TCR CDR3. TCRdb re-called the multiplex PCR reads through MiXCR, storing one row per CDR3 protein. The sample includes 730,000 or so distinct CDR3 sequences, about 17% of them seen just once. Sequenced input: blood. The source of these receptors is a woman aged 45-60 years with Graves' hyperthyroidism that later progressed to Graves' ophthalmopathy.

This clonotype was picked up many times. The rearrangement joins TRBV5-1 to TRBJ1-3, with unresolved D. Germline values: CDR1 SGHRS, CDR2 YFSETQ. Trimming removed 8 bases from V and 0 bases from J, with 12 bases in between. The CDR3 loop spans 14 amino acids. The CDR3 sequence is CASQLDTSGNTIYF. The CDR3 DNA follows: TGCGCCAGTCAGCTCGACACCTCTGGAAACACCATATATTTT.

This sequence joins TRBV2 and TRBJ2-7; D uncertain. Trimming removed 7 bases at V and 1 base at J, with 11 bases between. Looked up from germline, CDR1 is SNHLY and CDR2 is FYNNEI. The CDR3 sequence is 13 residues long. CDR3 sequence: CASKFPESYEQYF. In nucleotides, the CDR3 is TGTGCCAGCAAATTCCCAGAGTCCTACGAGCAGTACTTC.

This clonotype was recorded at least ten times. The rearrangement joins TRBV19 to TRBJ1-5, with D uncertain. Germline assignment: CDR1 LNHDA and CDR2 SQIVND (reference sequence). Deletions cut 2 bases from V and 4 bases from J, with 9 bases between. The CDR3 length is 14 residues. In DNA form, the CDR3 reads TGTGCCAGTAGTATACGGACCGAAAATCAGCCCCAGCATTTT. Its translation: CASSIRTENQPQHF.

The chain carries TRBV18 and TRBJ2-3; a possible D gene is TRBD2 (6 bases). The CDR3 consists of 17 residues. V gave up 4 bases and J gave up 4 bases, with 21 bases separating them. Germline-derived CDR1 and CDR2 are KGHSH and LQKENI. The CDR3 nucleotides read TGTGCCAGCTCACGGGCCGGGGGTACGGTTGTGGCAGATACGCAGTATTTT. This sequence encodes CASSRAGGTVVADTQYF.

Here the CDR3 DNA reads TGTGCCAGCAGTGGGCTGACTAGTCGCAATGAGCAGTTCTTC. Encoded protein: CASSGLTSRNEQFF. V and J are TRBV6-1 and TRBJ2-1, with D possibly TRBD2 on 6 matching bases. This CDR3 comprises 14 residues. V lost 4 bases to trimming and J lost 6 bases, with 13 bases between them. The germline V gene encodes CDR1 MNHNS and CDR2 SASEGT.

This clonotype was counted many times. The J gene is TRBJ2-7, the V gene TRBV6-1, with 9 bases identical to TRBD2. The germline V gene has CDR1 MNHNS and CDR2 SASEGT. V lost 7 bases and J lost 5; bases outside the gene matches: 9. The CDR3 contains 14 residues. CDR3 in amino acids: CASTRGGGADEQYF. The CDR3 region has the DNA TGTGCCAGCACCCGAGGCGGGGGGGCGGACGAGCAGTACTTC.

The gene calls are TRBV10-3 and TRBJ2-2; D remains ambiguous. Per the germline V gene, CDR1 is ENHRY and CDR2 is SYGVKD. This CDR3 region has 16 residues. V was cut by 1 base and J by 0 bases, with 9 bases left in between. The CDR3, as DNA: TGTGCCATCAGTGAGTGGCGTACCGCGAACACCGGGGAGCTGTTTTTT. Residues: CAISEWRTANTGELFF.

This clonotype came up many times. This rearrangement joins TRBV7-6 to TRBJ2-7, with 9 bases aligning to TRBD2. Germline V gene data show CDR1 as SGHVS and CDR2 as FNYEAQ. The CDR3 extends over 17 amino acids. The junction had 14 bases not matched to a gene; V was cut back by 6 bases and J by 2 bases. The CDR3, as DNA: TGTGCCAGCAGTCCCACGCGCACTAGCGGGCGCACCTACGAGCAGTACTTC. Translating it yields CASSPTRTSGRTYEQYF.

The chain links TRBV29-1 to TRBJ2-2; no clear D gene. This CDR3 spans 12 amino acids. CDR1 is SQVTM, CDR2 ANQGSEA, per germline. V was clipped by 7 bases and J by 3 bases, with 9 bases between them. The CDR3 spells CSGRTDTGELFF. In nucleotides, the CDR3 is TGCAGCGGAAGGACGGACACCGGGGAGCTGTTTTTT.

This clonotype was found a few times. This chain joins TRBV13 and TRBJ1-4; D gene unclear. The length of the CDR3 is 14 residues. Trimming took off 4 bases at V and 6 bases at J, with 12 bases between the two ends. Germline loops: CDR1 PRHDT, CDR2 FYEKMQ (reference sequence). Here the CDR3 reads CASSSGVRDEKLFF. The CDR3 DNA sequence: TGTGCCAGCAGCTCGGGAGTAAGGGATGAAAAACTGTTTTTT.

Here the CDR3 reads CASSHLTSGPVTQYF. For the CDR3, the DNA is TGTGCCAGTAGCCACTTGACTAGCGGCCCTGTTACGCAGTATTTT. The genes are TRBV19 and TRBJ2-3, with TRBD2 matching 9 bases. V lost 6 bases, J lost 8 bases, and 12 bases stayed unmatched. This CDR3 contains 15 residues. The V gene's germline CDR1 is LNHDA and CDR2 SQIVND (reference sequence). The complete variable domain, with remaining parts taken from reference TRBV19 and TRBJ2-3, reads DGGITQSPKYLFRKEGQNVTLSCEQNLNHDAMYWYRQDPGQGLRLIYYSQIVNDFQKGDIAEGYSVSREKKESFPLTVTSAQKNPTAFYLCASSHLTSGPVTQYFGPGTRLTVL.

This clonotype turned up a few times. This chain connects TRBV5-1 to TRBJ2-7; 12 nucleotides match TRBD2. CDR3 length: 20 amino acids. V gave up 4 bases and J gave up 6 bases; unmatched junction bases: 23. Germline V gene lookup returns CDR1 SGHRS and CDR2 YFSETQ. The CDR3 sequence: CASSDTQITSGGPPFSEQYF. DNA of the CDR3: TGCGCCAGCAGCGACACCCAGATTACTAGCGGGGGGCCCCCGTTCTCCGAGCAGTACTTC. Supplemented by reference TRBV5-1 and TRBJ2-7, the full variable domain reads KAGVTQTPRYLIKTRGQQVTLSCSPISGHRSVSWYQQTPGQGLQFLFEYFSETQRNKGNFPGRFSGRQFSNSRSEMNVSTLELGDSALYLCASSDTQITSGGPPFSEQYFGPGTRLTVT.

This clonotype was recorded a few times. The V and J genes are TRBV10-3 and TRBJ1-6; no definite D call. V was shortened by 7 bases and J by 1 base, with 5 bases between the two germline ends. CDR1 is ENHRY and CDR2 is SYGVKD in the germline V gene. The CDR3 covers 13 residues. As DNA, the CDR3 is TGTGCCATCACAGGATCCTATAATTCACCCCTCCACTTT. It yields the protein CAITGSYNSPLHF.

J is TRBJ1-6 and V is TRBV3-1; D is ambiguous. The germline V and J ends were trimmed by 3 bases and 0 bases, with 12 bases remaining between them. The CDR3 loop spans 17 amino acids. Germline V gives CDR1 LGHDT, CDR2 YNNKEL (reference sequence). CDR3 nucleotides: TGTGCCAGCAGCCACAACCGAGGCAGCTCCTATAATTCACCCCTCCACTTT. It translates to CASSHNRGSSYNSPLHF.

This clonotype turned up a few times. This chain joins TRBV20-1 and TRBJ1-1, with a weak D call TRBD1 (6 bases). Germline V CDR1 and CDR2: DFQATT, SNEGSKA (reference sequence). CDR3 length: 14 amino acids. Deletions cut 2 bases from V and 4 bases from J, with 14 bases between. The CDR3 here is CSARNRASATEAFF. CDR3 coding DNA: TGCAGTGCTAGAAACAGGGCTTCGGCCACTGAAGCTTTCTTT.

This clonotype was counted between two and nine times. CDR3 protein: CASSPDGPYNEQYF. The CDR3 coding sequence is TGCGCCAGCAGCCCAGACGGCCCCTATAACGAGCAGTACTTC. The V and J genes are TRBV5-1 and TRBJ2-7, with D unresolved. The CDR3 spans 14 residues. The germline V and J ends were trimmed by 4 bases and 5 bases, with 16 bases remaining between them. The germline CDR1 and CDR2 sequences are SGHRS and YFSETQ.

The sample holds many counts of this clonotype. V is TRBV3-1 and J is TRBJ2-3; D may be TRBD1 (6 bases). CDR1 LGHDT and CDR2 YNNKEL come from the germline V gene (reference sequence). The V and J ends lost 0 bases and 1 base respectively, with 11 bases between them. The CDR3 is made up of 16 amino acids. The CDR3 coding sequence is TGTGCCAGCAGCCAAGATTTGGGGGCAGGCACAGATACGCAGTATTTT. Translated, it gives CASSQDLGAGTDTQYF.

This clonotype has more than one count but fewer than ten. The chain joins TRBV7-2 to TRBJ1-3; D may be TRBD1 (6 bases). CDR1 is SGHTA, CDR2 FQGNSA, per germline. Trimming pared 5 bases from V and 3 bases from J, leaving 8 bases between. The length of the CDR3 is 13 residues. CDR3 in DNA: TGTGCCAGCAGCCCAGGGGTTGGAAACACCATATATTTT. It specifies CASSPGVGNTIYF.

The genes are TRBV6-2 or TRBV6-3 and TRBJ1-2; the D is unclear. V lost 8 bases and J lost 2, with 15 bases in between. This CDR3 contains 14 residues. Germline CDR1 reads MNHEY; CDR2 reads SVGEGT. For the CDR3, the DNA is TGTGCCAGCCCTGCGCGGGGTCGAAACTATGGCTACACCTTC. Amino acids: CASPARGRNYGYTF.

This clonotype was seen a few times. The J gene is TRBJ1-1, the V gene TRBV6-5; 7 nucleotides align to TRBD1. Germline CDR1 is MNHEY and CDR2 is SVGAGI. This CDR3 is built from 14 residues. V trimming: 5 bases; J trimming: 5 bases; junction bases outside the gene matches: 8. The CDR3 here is CASSTRQGRTEAFF. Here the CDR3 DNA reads TGTGCCAGCAGTACGCGACAGGGAAGAACTGAAGCTTTCTTT.

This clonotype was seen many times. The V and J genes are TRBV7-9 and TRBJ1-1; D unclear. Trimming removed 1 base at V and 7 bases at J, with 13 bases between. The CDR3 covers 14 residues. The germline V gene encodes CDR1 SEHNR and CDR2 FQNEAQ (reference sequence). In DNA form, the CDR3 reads TGTGCCAGCAGCTTAGGACGGAGAAAAGGTGAAGCTTTCTTT. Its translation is CASSLGRRKGEAFF. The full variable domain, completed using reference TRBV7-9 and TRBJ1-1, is DTGVSQNPRHKITKRGQNVTFRCDPISEHNRLYWYRQTLGQGPEFLTYFQNEAQLEKSRLLSDRFSAERPKGSFSTLEIQRTEQGDSAMYLCASSLGRRKGEAFFGQGTRLTVV.

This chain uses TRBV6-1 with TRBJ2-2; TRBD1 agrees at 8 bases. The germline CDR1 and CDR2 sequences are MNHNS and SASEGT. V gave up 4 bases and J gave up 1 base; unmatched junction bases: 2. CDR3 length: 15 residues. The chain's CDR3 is CASSADRVNTGELFF. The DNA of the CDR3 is TGTGCCAGCAGTGCGGACAGGGTGAACACCGGGGAGCTGTTTTTT.

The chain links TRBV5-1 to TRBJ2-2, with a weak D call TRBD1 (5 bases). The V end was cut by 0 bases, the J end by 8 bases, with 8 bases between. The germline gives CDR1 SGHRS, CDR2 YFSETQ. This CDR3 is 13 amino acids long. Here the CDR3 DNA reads TGCGCCAGCAGCTTGGGGACAATAGGGGAGCTGTTTTTT. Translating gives CASSLGTIGELFF. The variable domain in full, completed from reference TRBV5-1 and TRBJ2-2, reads KAGVTQTPRYLIKTRGQQVTLSCSPISGHRSVSWYQQTPGQGLQFLFEYFSETQRNKGNFPGRFSGRQFSNSRSEMNVSTLELGDSALYLCASSLGTIGELFFGEGSRLTVL.

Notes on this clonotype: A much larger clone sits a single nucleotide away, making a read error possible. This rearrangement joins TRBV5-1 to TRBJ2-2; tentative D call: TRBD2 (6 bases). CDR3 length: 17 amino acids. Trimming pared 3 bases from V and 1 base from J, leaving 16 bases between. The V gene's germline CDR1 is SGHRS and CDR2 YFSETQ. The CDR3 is CASSSPSGTLNTGELFF. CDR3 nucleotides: TGCGCCAGCAGCTCCCCCTCCGGGACTCTGAACACCGGGGAGCTGTTTTTT.

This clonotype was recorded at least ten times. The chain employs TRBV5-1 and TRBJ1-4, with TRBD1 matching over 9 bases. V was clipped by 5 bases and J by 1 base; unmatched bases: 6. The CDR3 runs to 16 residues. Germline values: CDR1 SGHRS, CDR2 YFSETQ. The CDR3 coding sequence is TGCGCCAGCAGACTGACAGGGGGGCGAACTAATGAAAAACTGTTTTTT. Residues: CASRLTGGRTNEKLFF.